The 11 T cell receptor beta chains reported below all come from one sample, sequenced in a study of blood T cells in healthy people across ages (dated by TCRdb to about 2015). Libraries were built with 5' RACE. For sequencing, an Illumina HiSeq 2500 was employed. A second PCR of roughly 7 to 11 cycles was run with a J-beta primer mix and a sample-barcoded 5' primer. Clones were called with MiXCR by TCRdb after fastp trimmed the public reads at Q25, and only in-frame beta chains were retained. All rows with the same CDR3 protein become a single entry with the most common DNA and genes. The sample contains hundreds of thousands of distinct CDR3 sequences, approximately 35% of them found a single time. The leading ten clones occupy 10% to 15% of the sample. The sequencing input was blood. These receptors came from a young man in good health.

CDR3 sequence: CASSQGAAPRGREQFF. For the CDR3, the DNA is TGCGCCAGCAGCCAAGGTGCTGCTCCGCGAGGACGTGAGCAGTTCTTC. The V gene is TRBV4-3, the J gene TRBJ2-1; no clear D gene. V was trimmed by 1 base and J by 9 bases, leaving 19 bases between them. This CDR3 has 16 amino acids. Germline lookup yields CDR1 LGHNA and CDR2 YSLEER.

Turning to this clonotype: One end of the junction does not line up with germline, which may come from a read error. The rearrangement links TRBV5-1 to TRBJ1-2; 10 nucleotides match TRBD1. There are 15 residues in the CDR3. The V gene's germline CDR1 is SGHRS and CDR2 YFSETQ. This CDR3 reads CASSPGTGVNYGCTF. CDR3 sequence (DNA): TGCGCCAGCAGCCCCGGGACAGGGGTAAACTATGGCTGCACCTTC.

The genes are TRBV19 and TRBJ1-2; D gene ambiguous. The CDR3 is 14 amino acids. With 7 bases removed from V and 2 bases from J, the gap between germline ends came to 14 bases. The germline CDR1 and CDR2 sequences are LNHDA and SQIVND (reference sequence). DNA of the CDR3: TGTGCCAGTAAGTGGGAACCCGGCAACTATGGCTACACCTTC. Translating gives CASKWEPGNYGYTF.

This chain links TRBV29-1 with TRBJ1-5; no definite D call. Trimming pared 2 bases from V and 15 bases from J, leaving 11 bases between. Per the germline V gene, CDR1 is SQVTM and CDR2 is ANQGSEA. This CDR3 is built from 10 residues. CDR3 coding DNA: TGCAGCGTTGAAATCCTCCGACTGCATTTT. It encodes CSVEILRLHF.

Ten or more counts support this clonotype. CDR3 sequence (DNA): TGCAGTGCAAGGACAGGGGGCTGGGAGCAGTTCTTC. It codes for CSARTGGWEQFF. The chain joins TRBV20-1 to TRBJ2-1; 11 bases match TRBD1. The CDR3 is 12 amino acids. V was clipped by 6 bases and J by 10 bases; unmatched bases: 5. CDR1 is DFQATT, CDR2 SNEGSKA, per germline (reference sequence).

This rearrangement joins TRBV6-5 to TRBJ1-1; 8 bases are shared with TRBD1. Germline-derived CDR1 and CDR2 are MNHEY and SVGAGI. The CDR3 consists of 16 residues. V lost 0 bases to trimming and J lost 1 base; unmatched junction nucleotides: 4. In DNA, the CDR3 is TGTGCCAGCAGTTACTCCGTCCAGGGGGCGAACACTGAAGCTTTCTTT. It encodes CASSYSVQGANTEAFF.

The chain links TRBV12-3 or TRBV12-4 to TRBJ1-2; possible D gene TRBD1, 5 bases. The V and J ends lost 5 bases and 8 bases respectively, with 15 bases between them. The CDR3 totals 13 residues. For the CDR3, the DNA is TGTGCCAGCAGTGTATCCCAGGGACGCGGCTACACCTTC. It translates to CASSVSQGRGYTF.

This clonotype was seen more than once but under ten times. V gene TRBV12-3 or TRBV12-4 combines with J gene TRBJ2-5; TRBD2 matches 8 bases. The junction had 8 bases not matched to a gene; V was cut back by 1 base and J by 1 base. This CDR3 comprises 17 residues. CDR3 in amino acids: CASSLGGGGGTQETQYF. CDR3 nucleotide sequence: TGTGCCAGCAGTTTAGGGGGGGGCGGGGGGACCCAAGAGACCCAGTACTTC.

The chain carries TRBV6-6 and TRBJ2-5; TRBD2 agrees at 9 bases. Germline V CDR1 and CDR2: MNHNY, SVGAGI (reference sequence). The CDR3 contains 15 residues. V trimming: 2 bases; J trimming: 4 bases; junction bases outside the gene matches: 5. The CDR3 region has the DNA TGTGCCAGCAGTTACCCTAGCGGGAATTCAGAGACCCAGTACTTC. Translating gives CASSYPSGNSETQYF.

The rearrangement uses TRBV15 and TRBJ2-7; maybe TRBD1 (5 bases). Germline loops: CDR1 LNHNV, CDR2 YYDKDF (reference sequence). The CDR3 has 14 amino acids. The V end was cut by 5 bases, the J end by 5 bases, with 16 bases between. The CDR3 here is CATSGRNRIHEQYF. The CDR3 nucleotides read TGTGCCACCAGCGGGCGTAACAGGATCCACGAGCAGTACTTC.

This chain joins TRBV7-2 and TRBJ1-6; D gene ambiguous. There are 16 residues in the CDR3. With 5 bases removed from V and 6 bases from J, the gap between germline ends came to 17 bases. CDR1 and CDR2 (germline): SGHTA, FQGNSA. The CDR3 loop is CASSPLGRTLNSPLHF. The CDR3 nucleotides read TGTGCCAGCAGCCCTTTGGGCAGGACCCTTAATTCACCCCTCCACTTT.